Here is one T cell receptor (beta chain) with its context. Original processing notes: Nucleated cell counts were estimated from reference gene primer amplification. Profiled with immunoSEQ multiplex PCR; TCRdb holds only in-frame clones, not every one. V and J calls and clone size come straight from that table; D and trimming were deduced from the DNA. The sample yields 180,000 or so clones, about 85% seen once. The CDR3 has 14 residues. Trimming removed 7 bases from V and 7 bases from J, with 19 bases in between. CDR1 MNHEY and CDR2 SVGAGI come from the germline V gene. The data derive from a study of blood T cell repertoires in COVID-19. Overall study: Acute-phase and convalescent COVID-19 samples originated in the United States, Italy and Spain. PBMCs, B-cell-depleted T cells, or T cells provided the cDNA or gDNA that made up the material.

The receptor's source is a woman over 75 with acute or convalescent COVID-19. Sequencing input: peripheral blood. The chain combines TRBV6-5 with TRBJ2-5; no reliable D call. CDR3: CASNSHPSPGTQYF. The DNA of the CDR3 is TGTGCCAGCAATTCACACCCATCGCCGGGGACCCAGTACTTC.